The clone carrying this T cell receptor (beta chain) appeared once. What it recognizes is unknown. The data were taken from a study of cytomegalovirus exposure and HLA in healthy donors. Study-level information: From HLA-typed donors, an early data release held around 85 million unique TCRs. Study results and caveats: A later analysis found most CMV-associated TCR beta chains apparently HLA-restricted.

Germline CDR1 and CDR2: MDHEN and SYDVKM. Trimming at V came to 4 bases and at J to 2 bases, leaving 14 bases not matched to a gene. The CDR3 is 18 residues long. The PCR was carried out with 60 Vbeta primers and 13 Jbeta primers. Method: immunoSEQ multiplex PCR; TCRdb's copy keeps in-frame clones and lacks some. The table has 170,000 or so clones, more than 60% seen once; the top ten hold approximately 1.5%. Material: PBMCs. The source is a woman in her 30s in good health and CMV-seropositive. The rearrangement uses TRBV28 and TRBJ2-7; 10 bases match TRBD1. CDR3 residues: CASSSRDRGHPSPYEQYF. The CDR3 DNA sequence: TGTGCCAGCAGTTCTAGGGACAGGGGACATCCGTCTCCCTACGAGCAGTACTTC.